A single TCR beta chain is shown here with its context. This sample is drawn from a study of T-cell reconstitution after alpha-beta-depleted transplantation in children. V shed 4 bases, J shed 2 bases, and the junction held 8 bases outside the gene matches. CDR1 SGHRS and CDR2 YFSETQ come from the germline V gene. The CDR3 contains 15 residues. For TCRbeta, the library was prepared with unique molecular identifiers. Each CDR3 protein is one row after TCRdb ran MiXCR on the PCR reads. The sample records around 680,000 distinct CDR3 sequences, about 15% being singletons. V gene TRBV5-1 combines with J gene TRBJ2-5; 7 bases are shared with TRBD2. This TCR was recovered from a human donor who donated a stem cell graft to a child with acute myeloid leukemia. The specimen comprised PBMCs from the stem cell graft donor, sampled from the stem cell graft. The CDR3 loop is CASSAGTNPQETQYF. The DNA of the CDR3 is TGCGCCAGCAGCGCCGGGACTAACCCTCAAGAGACCCAGTACTTC.